This is a list of T cell receptor beta chains from one sample in a study of CD8 T cells in Susac syndrome. TCRdb redid the calling of the immunoSEQ multiplex PCR reads with MiXCR, one entry per CDR3 protein. The table shows more than 150,000 distinct CDR3 sequences, with around 94% occurring only once. Source material: CD4+ T cells from PBMCs. These receptors were obtained from a human donor in good health. Both conserved end residues are part of each CDR3. A D gene is named only where the DNA matches it firmly. A row's size may be missing; if present it is once, few, many or a size class.

size,length,V,D,J,CDR3,DNA
once,16,TRBV7-2,TRBD2,TRBJ2-7,CASSATTSGGTYEQYF,TGTGCCAGCAGCGCCACGACTAGCGGGGGAACCTACGAGCAGTACTTC
NA,14,TRBV27,NA,TRBJ2-7,CASSFSRNGYEQYF,TGTGCCAGCAGTTTCTCACGAAACGGCTACGAGCAGTACTTC
NA,14,TRBV6-2/TRBV6-3,TRBD2,TRBJ2-2,CASSRTSVTGELFF,TGTGCCAGCAGCAGGACTAGCGTAACCGGGGAGCTGTTTTTT
NA,12,TRBV28,NA,TRBJ2-1,CASSPGRSEQFF,TGTGCCAGCAGTCCCGGTCGGAGTGAGCAGTTCTTC
once,14,TRBV25-1,TRBD1,TRBJ2-7,CASSDVAGGYEQYF,TGTGCCAGCAGTGATGTGGCAGGGGGATACGAGCAGTACTTC
NA,16,TRBV3-1,NA,TRBJ1-6,CASSQGSGPGRSPLHF,TGTGCCAGCAGCCAAGGTTCAGGGCCAGGTCGATCACCCCTCCACTTT
NA,15,TRBV10-3,TRBD1,TRBJ1-6,CAISQGQGDNSPLHF,TGTGCCATCAGCCAAGGACAGGGTGATAATTCACCCCTCCACTTT
NA,14,TRBV7-9,NA,TRBJ1-4,CASRHKEGGEKLFF,TGTGCCAGCAGGCATAAGGAGGGAGGCGAAAAACTGTTTTTT
NA,14,TRBV20-1,NA,TRBJ2-3,CSARGPSITDTQYF,TGCAGTGCTAGGGGTCCCTCAATCACAGATACGCAGTATTTT
NA,14,TRBV30,NA,TRBJ2-5,CASRLSTRWETQYF,TGTGCCTCCCGCCTTTCGACTAGGTGGGAGACCCAGTACTTC
NA,15,TRBV28,TRBD2,TRBJ2-1,CASSSLGLADPEQFF,TGTGCCAGCAGTTCCCTCGGACTAGCGGACCCTGAACAGTTCTTC
NA,14,TRBV7-2,TRBD1,TRBJ2-7,CASSWDRGSYEQYF,TGTGCCAGCAGCTGGGACAGGGGGTCCTACGAGCAGTACTTC
NA,13,TRBV14,NA,TRBJ1-1,CASRGSGNTEAFF,TGTGCCAGCAGGGGTTCGGGGAACACTGAAGCTTTCTTT
NA,17,TRBV18,TRBD2,TRBJ2-3,CASSPGLAGASTDTQYF,TGTGCCAGCTCACCCGGACTAGCGGGTGCTAGCACAGATACGCAGTATTTT
NA,16,TRBV29-1,TRBD1,TRBJ2-1,CSVHLRTGQKYNEQFF,TGCAGCGTCCACCTCCGGACAGGGCAAAAATACAATGAGCAGTTCTTC
NA,17,TRBV24-1,TRBD2,TRBJ2-3,CATSDLPGLARTDTQYF,TGTGCCACCAGTGATCTACCGGGACTAGCGAGGACAGATACGCAGTATTTT
NA,15,TRBV12-3/TRBV12-4,NA,TRBJ2-5,CASSLDGGPQETQYF,TGTGCCAGCAGTTTGGACGGGGGGCCCCAAGAGACCCAGTACTTC
NA,17,TRBV20-1,TRBD2,TRBJ2-1,CSARDHLAGYSYNEQFF,TGCAGTGCTAGAGATCATCTAGCGGGGTACTCCTACAATGAGCAGTTCTTC
NA,13,TRBV3-1,NA,TRBJ1-6,CASSQEESSPLHF,TGTGCCAGCAGCCAAGAAGAAAGTTCACCCCTCCACTTT
NA,14,TRBV20-1,NA,TRBJ2-3,CSARFLTSTDTQYF,TGCAGTGCTAGGTTCCTTACTAGCACAGATACGCAGTATTTT
once,12,TRBV30,NA,TRBJ2-2,CAWVENTGELFF,TGTGCCTGGGTTGAGAACACCGGGGAGCTGTTTTTT
NA,15,TRBV6-5,TRBD1,TRBJ1-5,CASRASTGGNQPQHF,TGTGCCAGCAGGGCTTCCACAGGGGGCAATCAGCCCCAGCATTTT
NA,13,TRBV30,NA,TRBJ1-5,CAWSVAGGQPQHF,TGTGCCTGGAGTGTCGCGGGGGGACAGCCCCAGCATTTT
few,15,TRBV7-6,TRBD1,TRBJ2-1,CASSSGQGSYNEQFF,TGTGCCAGCAGCTCTGGACAGGGGAGCTACAATGAGCAGTTCTTC
NA,15,TRBV5-1,NA,TRBJ2-3,CASSFPVGATDTQYF,TGCGCCAGCAGCTTCCCGGTTGGCGCGACAGATACGCAGTATTTT
NA,14,TRBV5-1,NA,TRBJ2-5,CASHLLGDIETQYF,TGCGCCAGCCACCTCTTGGGGGATATAGAGACCCAGTACTTC
NA,16,TRBV3-1,NA,TRBJ1-2,CASSQARVRDWYGYTF,TGTGCCAGCAGCCAAGCACGGGTCCGGGATTGGTATGGCTACACCTTC
NA,15,TRBV12-3/TRBV12-4,TRBD2,TRBJ2-7,CASSRRTSGGHEQYF,TGTGCCAGCAGTCGAAGGACTAGCGGAGGCCACGAGCAGTACTTC
NA,11,TRBV30,NA,TRBJ1-2,CAWNIGGGYTF,TGTGCCTGGAATATCGGCGGTGGCTACACCTTC
NA,14,TRBV30,TRBD2,TRBJ2-3,CAWQKTSPTDTQYF,TGTGCCTGGCAAAAGACTAGCCCCACAGATACGCAGTATTTT
NA,15,TRBV19,NA,TRBJ1-1,CASSRGPDSNTEAFF,TGTGCCAGTAGTAGAGGGCCAGACAGTAACACTGAAGCTTTCTTT
NA,16,TRBV6-1,TRBD1,TRBJ1-5,CASSRSWDRARQPQHF,TGTGCCAGCAGCCGAAGTTGGGACAGGGCCCGTCAGCCCCAGCATTTT
once,11,TRBV20-1,TRBD2,TRBJ2-7,CSALRGGEQYF,TGCAGTGCTCTCCGGGGGGGCGAGCAGTACTTC
NA,15,TRBV9,TRBD1,TRBJ2-5,CASSVGTGGGETQYF,TGTGCCAGCAGCGTAGGGACAGGGGGCGGGGAGACCCAGTACTTC
once,13,TRBV20-1,NA,TRBJ2-1,CSARALAYNEQFF,TGCAGTGCTAGAGCGCTAGCTTACAATGAGCAGTTCTTC
once,12,TRBV12-5,TRBD1,TRBJ2-1,CASGGQDNEQFF,TGTGCTAGTGGTGGACAGGACAATGAGCAGTTCTTC
NA,15,TRBV5-1,NA,TRBJ2-3,CASSAGAWGTDTQYF,TGCGCCAGCAGCGCGGGGGCGTGGGGCACAGATACGCAGTATTTT
NA,14,TRBV9,NA,TRBJ2-1,CASSVGGTVNEQFF,TGTGCCAGCAGCGTTGGGGGGACCGTTAATGAGCAGTTCTTC
NA,16,TRBV12-3/TRBV12-4,TRBD2,TRBJ2-3,CASSFVLAGSTDTQYF,TGTGCCAGCAGTTTTGTTCTAGCGGGGAGCACAGATACGCAGTATTTT
NA,14,TRBV29-1,NA,TRBJ2-1,CSAQRLAGPGEQFF,TGCAGCGCGCAGCGGCTGGCGGGCCCTGGTGAGCAGTTCTTC
NA,16,TRBV20-1,NA,TRBJ2-7,CSARDPVGQIPGEQYF,TGCAGTGCTAGAGATCCGGTAGGGCAGATCCCGGGCGAGCAGTACTTC
NA,15,TRBV28,TRBD1,TRBJ1-5,CASRNRQGLHQPQHF,TGTGCCAGCAGAAACAGACAGGGATTGCATCAGCCCCAGCATTTT
few,15,TRBV4-1,NA,TRBJ2-1,CASSQRGLPNNEQFF,TGCGCCAGCAGCCAGAGGGGACTCCCGAACAATGAGCAGTTCTTC
once,14,TRBV11-2,NA,TRBJ2-3,CASSIRASTDTQYF,TGTGCCAGCAGCATCCGGGCCAGCACAGATACGCAGTATTTT
NA,15,TRBV5-1,NA,TRBJ2-2,CASFQGPGESGELFF,TGCGCCAGCTTCCAAGGGCCAGGGGAAAGCGGGGAGCTGTTTTTT
NA,16,TRBV20-1,TRBD2,TRBJ2-7,CSARGPFGGGSDEQYF,TGCAGTGCTAGAGGGCCTTTCGGCGGGGGGTCCGACGAGCAGTACTTC
NA,16,TRBV7-9,NA,TRBJ2-1,CASSLRWAGADNEQFF,TGTGCCAGCAGCTTAAGGTGGGCGGGGGCCGACAATGAGCAGTTCTTC